In this sample, the clone carrying this T cell receptor beta chain turned up a few times. Its cognate antigen is unknown. This record belongs to a study of a mutant IDH1 vaccine in newly diagnosed glioma. On the study more broadly: There were approximately 62% males and about 38% females among treated patients, whose mean age was about 40 years. Former treatment meant radiotherapy, temozolomide, or both; the majority had gotten both.

TCRdb's copy holds only in-frame clones and misses some; the assay was immunoSEQ multiplex PCR. Among approximately 52,000 clones listed, 60% to 85% were seen once. Time point specified: baseline, week 1 (first vaccination visit). Specified treatment: pre-vaccination baseline after standard-of-care therapy. General study findings and limits: Vaccination induced immune responses in over 85% of patients.

The CDR3 totals 16 residues. Germline lookup yields CDR1 MGHRA and CDR2 YSYEKL. The V gene end was trimmed by 1 base and the J gene end by 3 bases; junction bases not matched to a gene: 7. V usage is TRBV4-1 and J usage is TRBJ2-7; 9 bases line up with TRBD2. This receptor was taken from a woman aged 40 to 55 with glioma. The sequencing used PBMCs, collected from a glioma patient treated with radiotherapy, temozolomide or both. CDR3 residues: CASSQVEAGGNYEQYF. The CDR3 DNA is TGCGCCAGCAGCCAAGTGGAAGCGGGGGGTAACTACGAGCAGTACTTC.